Listed here are 27 T cell receptor beta chains from one sample, sequenced in a study of cytomegalovirus exposure and HLA in healthy donors. Method: immunoSEQ multiplex PCR; TCRdb's copy keeps in-frame clones and lacks some. The sample has some 72,000 clones, 90% to 96% seen once. The sample comprised PBMCs. Receptors were obtained from a man between 18 and 35 years old in good health and CMV-seropositive.

The V gene is TRBV29-1, the J gene TRBJ1-2; 11 bases map to TRBD1. The germline V gene has CDR1 SQVTM and CDR2 ANQGSEA. The V segment lost 7 bases and the J segment 6 bases; nucleotides outside the gene matches: 4. The CDR3 is 12 residues long. CDR3 in amino acids: CSGGQGADGYTF. DNA for the CDR3: TGCAGCGGTGGACAGGGGGCAGATGGCTACACCTTC.

The V and J genes are TRBV28 and TRBJ1-4; TRBD1 might be the D (6 bases). V was cut by 8 bases and J by 10 bases, with 17 bases left in between. The CDR3 has 13 residues. The germline V gene has CDR1 MDHEN and CDR2 SYDVKM. As DNA, the CDR3 is TGTGCCAGCGGATTCCGGGGGGGCGTAAAACTGTTTTTT. It is translated as CASGFRGGVKLFF.

This sequence joins TRBV6-1 and TRBJ1-5; D perhaps matches TRBD1 (5 bases). CDR1 is MNHNS and CDR2 is SASEGT in the germline V gene. V shed 3 bases and J shed 6 bases, with 18 bases lying between them. There are 16 residues in the CDR3. Written as DNA, the CDR3 is TGTGCCAGCAGTGAGCCCCGCGGGGGAGACAGTCAGCCCCAGCATTTT. It is translated as CASSEPRGGDSQPQHF.

V gene TRBV6-6 combines with J gene TRBJ2-7, with D perhaps TRBD1 (5 bases). This CDR3 has 13 amino acids. The V gene lost 2 bases and the J gene lost 4 bases, with 9 bases spanning the gap. CDR1 is MNHNY, CDR2 SVGAGI, per germline (reference sequence). The DNA for the CDR3 is TGTGCCAGCAGTTACGGGGCTTGGTACGAGCAGTACTTC. Its protein is CASSYGAWYEQYF.

The genes are TRBV9 and TRBJ2-1; D gene ambiguous. The V end lost 0 bases, the J end lost 2 bases, and 12 bases lay between the germline ends. Germline CDR1 reads SGDLS; CDR2 reads YYNGEE. The CDR3 runs 16 residues. The CDR3 loop reads CASSVGAPRAYNEQFF. The CDR3, as DNA: TGTGCCAGCAGCGTAGGGGCTCCTCGCGCCTACAATGAGCAGTTCTTC.

The rearrangement links TRBV5-6 to TRBJ2-7; D not certain. Trimming pared 3 bases from V and 1 base from J, leaving 11 bases between. The CDR3 sequence is 14 residues long. CDR1 and CDR2 (germline): SGHDT, YYEEEE. For the CDR3, the DNA is TGTGCCAGCAGCTCTGAGTGGAGTTCCTACGAGCAGTACTTC. Protein sequence: CASSSEWSSYEQYF.

The genes are TRBV7-8 and TRBJ2-1, with a possible D match to TRBD2 (6 bases). V was cut by 3 bases and J by 9 bases, with 12 bases left in between. Germline V gene sequence: CDR1 SGHVS, CDR2 FQNEAQ. The CDR3 is made up of 13 amino acids. The CDR3 loop reads CASSLGGGSEQFF. CDR3 in DNA: TGTGCCAGCAGCTTGGGAGGAGGGAGTGAGCAGTTCTTC.

This chain connects TRBV6-6 to TRBJ1-5, with a weak D call TRBD1 (5 bases). From germline, CDR1 is MNHNY and CDR2 SVGAGI (reference sequence). Trimming left V 5 bases short and J 7 bases short, with 12 bases between. The CDR3 consists of 13 residues. The CDR3 is CASSRQGGQPQHF. Written as DNA, the CDR3 is TGTGCCAGCAGTCGGCAGGGTGGCCAGCCCCAGCATTTT.

This clone was counted between two and nine times. The rearrangement uses TRBV18 and TRBJ1-5; 9 nucleotides match TRBD1. Looked up from germline, CDR1 is KGHSH and CDR2 is LQKENI. After removal of 6 bases from V and 7 bases from J, the junction contained 7 bases not matched to a gene. The CDR3 is made up of 14 amino acids. CDR3 protein: CASSPGQGEQPQHF. The DNA for the CDR3 is TGTGCCAGCTCGCCGGGACAGGGAGAACAGCCCCAGCATTTT.

DNA of the CDR3: TGCGCCAGCAGCTTATTAGCAAACCAAGAGACCCAGTACTTC. Its protein is CASSLLANQETQYF. The chain links TRBV5-1 to TRBJ2-5; D is uncertain. CDR1 is SGHRS and CDR2 is YFSETQ in the germline V gene. The CDR3 loop spans 14 amino acids. V was clipped by 2 bases and J by 0 bases, with 8 bases between them.

The chain recombines TRBV27 with TRBJ2-1; 10 bases line up with TRBD1. CDR3 size: 16 residues. Germline CDR1 MNHEY, CDR2 SMNVEV (reference sequence). V was pared by 2 bases and J by 6 bases, with 7 bases of the junction left unmatched. The CDR3 nucleotides read TGTGCCAGCAGTTTACTTGGGACAGGGGTTTTCAATGAGCAGTTCTTC. Encoded protein: CASSLLGTGVFNEQFF.

The table lists this clone with a count of one. V usage is TRBV30 and J usage is TRBJ2-3; 9 nucleotides match TRBD2. Germline V gene lookup returns CDR1 GTSNPN and CDR2 SVGIG (reference sequence). CDR3 length equals 17 residues. Trimming removed 2 bases from V and 4 bases from J; junction bases left unmatched: 13. The CDR3 nucleotides read TGTGCCTGGAGTCGACCACTCAGTAGCGGGAGAGCAGATACGCAGTATTTT. It yields the protein CAWSRPLSSGRADTQYF. Full variable domain (missing parts from reference TRBV30 and TRBJ2-3): SQTIHQWPATLVQPVGSPLSLECTVEGTSNPNLYWYRQAAGRGLQLLFYSVGIGQISSEVPQNLSASRPQDRQFILSSKKLLLSDSGFYLCAWSRPLSSGRADTQYFGPGTRLTVL.

Note on this clone: An end of the junction does not agree with germline; a read error may underlie this. The chain is built from TRBV7-7 and TRBJ2-1; 13 positions agree with TRBD2. Per germline, CDR1 SSHAT and CDR2 FNYEAQ (reference sequence). The CDR3 loop spans 17 amino acids. DNA for the CDR3: TGTGCTAGCAGCCGGGCTTCGGGACTAGCGGGAAACAATGAGCAGTTCTTC. Translating gives CASSRASGLAGNNEQFF.

A single count supports this clone. DNA of the CDR3: TGTGCCAGCAGCGTGCTAGCGGGGGGAAGCACAGATACGCAGTATTTT. Translation: CASSVLAGGSTDTQYF. This chain connects TRBV9 to TRBJ2-3, with 11 bases matching TRBD2. CDR3 length: 16 amino acids. J lost 0 bases, V lost 2 bases, and 2 bases had no gene match. The germline V gene encodes CDR1 SGDLS and CDR2 YYNGEE.

This clone was seen once. The rearrangement links TRBV7-9 to TRBJ1-2, with D possibly being TRBD1 (6 bases). The CDR3 is 15 amino acids. Germline CDR1 reads SEHNR; CDR2 reads FQNEAQ (reference sequence). V was shortened by 3 bases and J by 2 bases, with 13 bases between the two germline ends. The CDR3 nucleotides read TGTGCCAGCAGCTTCCTAAGTACAGGGAACTATGGCTACACCTTC. It yields the protein CASSFLSTGNYGYTF.

This chain joins TRBV5-1 and TRBJ2-3; 10 nucleotides align to TRBD2. V lost 1 base and J lost 6; bases outside the gene matches: 8. This CDR3 comprises 16 residues. The germline V gene has CDR1 SGHRS and CDR2 YFSETQ. In DNA form, the CDR3 reads TGCGCCAGCAGCTTGCCGGGACTAGCGTCTGTGGATACGCAGTATTTT. Amino acids: CASSLPGLASVDTQYF.

This chain joins TRBV4-2 and TRBJ2-7; 8 positions agree with TRBD1. Looked up from germline, CDR1 is LGHNA and CDR2 is YNFKEQ. V shed 0 bases and J 0 bases; nucleotides not matched to a gene: 10. The CDR3 is made up of 18 amino acids. The CDR3 bases are TGTGCCAGCAGCCAAGATAGGGCCCGGACAGGGATCTCCTACGAGCAGTACTTC. The encoded protein is CASSQDRARTGISYEQYF.

The V and J genes are TRBV7-2 and TRBJ1-2, with D maybe TRBD1 (6 bases). The V gene lost 0 bases and the J gene lost 2 bases, with 10 bases spanning the gap. Per germline, CDR1 SGHTA and CDR2 FQGNSA. The CDR3 is 15 residues long. The CDR3 DNA is TGTGCCAGCAGCTTAGCAAGACAGGTGAACTATGGCTACACCTTC. As protein: CASSLARQVNYGYTF.

The chain uses TRBV7-6 and TRBJ1-2; D is possibly TRBD1 (5 bases). The V gene's germline CDR1 is SGHVS and CDR2 FNYEAQ. The V and J ends lost 5 bases and 6 bases respectively, with 16 bases between them. The CDR3 spans 14 residues. CDR3: CASSPDRLGHGYTF. In DNA, the CDR3 is TGTGCCAGCAGCCCCGACAGATTAGGTCATGGCTACACCTTC.

This clone was detected once. J is TRBJ2-5 and V is TRBV30, with D tentatively TRBD2 (6 bases). The V gene lost 3 bases and the J gene lost 5 bases, with 13 bases spanning the gap. This CDR3 region has 13 residues. Germline V gives CDR1 GTSNPN, CDR2 SVGIG (reference sequence). CDR3 nucleotide sequence: TGTGCCTGGAGCAACCAAGCGGGCGAGACCCAGTACTTC. Amino acid sequence: CAWSNQAGETQYF.

This rearrangement joins TRBV30 to TRBJ2-2; possible D gene TRBD2, 5 bases. Deletions cut 0 bases from V and 7 bases from J, with 15 bases between. Germline CDR1 GTSNPN, CDR2 SVGIG (reference sequence). This CDR3 is 15 amino acids long. CDR3 nucleotides: TGTGCCTGGAGTGTACGAGGGCGCGGATACGGGGAGCTGTTTTTT. Translation: CAWSVRGRGYGELFF.

The V call is TRBV19, the J call TRBJ1-5, with a possible D match to TRBD1 (5 bases). Germline CDR1 and CDR2: LNHDA and SQIVND (reference sequence). V was clipped by 4 bases and J by 2 bases, with 12 bases between them. The CDR3 totals 15 residues. CDR3 sequence: CASSKGRAGNQPQHF. The CDR3 nucleotides read TGTGCCAGTAGTAAGGGCAGGGCTGGCAATCAGCCCCAGCATTTT.

The chain couples TRBV7-9 to TRBJ2-7; D is possibly TRBD1 (6 bases). Germline V gene lookup returns CDR1 SEHNR and CDR2 FQNEAQ (reference sequence). V was cut by 3 bases and J by 5 bases, with 11 bases left in between. This CDR3 is built from 13 residues. CDR3 bases: TGTGCCAGCAGCTTCAGCAGGGGCCACGAGCAGTACTTC. This sequence encodes CASSFSRGHEQYF.

J is TRBJ2-1 and V is TRBV11-2; possible D gene TRBD2, 7 bases. The CDR3 covers 15 residues. The V end lost 5 bases, the J end lost 6 bases, and 17 bases lay between the germline ends. CDR1 SGHAT and CDR2 FQNNGV come from the germline V gene. The CDR3 region is CASSPVGGRGNEQFF. The CDR3, as DNA: TGTGCCAGCAGCCCTGTAGGGGGGAGGGGCAATGAGCAGTTCTTC.

CDR3 bases: TGCGCCAGCAGCCCTTGGACTAGCGGGAGAGGTGAGCAGTTCTTC. Its protein is CASSPWTSGRGEQFF. This sequence joins TRBV4-1 and TRBJ2-1, with 13 bases lining up with TRBD2. V lost 4 bases, J lost 9 bases, and 6 bases stayed unmatched. Germline V gene data show CDR1 as MGHRA and CDR2 as YSYEKL. The CDR3 has 15 amino acids.

CDR3 sequence (DNA): TGCGCCAGCAGTGAGTCGGGACTAGCACGGACCACAGATACGCAGTATTTT. Translation: CASSESGLARTTDTQYF. The chain uses TRBV10-1 and TRBJ2-3; 9 bases agree with TRBD2. J gave up 2 bases and V 0 bases, and 6 bases lay outside the gene matches. CDR1 is WNHNN and CDR2 is SYGVQD in the germline V gene (reference sequence). This CDR3 has 17 residues.

The chain joins TRBV6-1 to TRBJ1-1; 7 positions agree with TRBD1. The germline V gene has CDR1 MNHNS and CDR2 SASEGT. There are 14 residues in the CDR3. V gave up 5 bases and J gave up 2 bases; unmatched junction bases: 5. The CDR3 loop is CASSLGGPNTEAFF. In nucleotides, the CDR3 is TGTGCCAGCAGTTTAGGGGGCCCTAACACTGAAGCTTTCTTT.